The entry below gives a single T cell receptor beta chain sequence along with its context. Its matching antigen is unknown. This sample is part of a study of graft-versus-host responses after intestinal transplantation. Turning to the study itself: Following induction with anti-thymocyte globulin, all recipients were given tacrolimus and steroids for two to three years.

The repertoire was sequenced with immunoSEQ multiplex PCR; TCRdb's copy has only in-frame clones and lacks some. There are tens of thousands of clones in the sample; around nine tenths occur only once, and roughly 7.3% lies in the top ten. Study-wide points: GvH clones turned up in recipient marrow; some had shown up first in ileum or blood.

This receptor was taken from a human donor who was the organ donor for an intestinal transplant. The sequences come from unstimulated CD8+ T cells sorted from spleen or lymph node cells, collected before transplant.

The chain's CDR3 is CASSEPIFGTGEPGFKDSTTFF. CDR3 nucleotides: TGTGCCAGCAGTGAACCGATTTTCGGGACAGGGGAACCCGGGTTTAAGGATAGCACCACTTTCTTT. The V call is TRBV2, the J call TRBJ1-1; 10 bases align to TRBD1. Germline assignment: CDR1 SNHLY and CDR2 FYNNEI. The CDR3 runs to 22 residues. Trimming took 2 bases from V and 12 from J; bases not matched to a gene: 33.